This T cell receptor (beta chain) was observed in a study of blood T cell repertoires in COVID-19. Study-wide background: The United States, Italy and Spain supplied acute and convalescent COVID-19 samples.

Cohort 3 recovered donors had two negative PCRs, clearance, or symptom resolution. Profiled with immunoSEQ multiplex PCR; TCRdb holds only in-frame clones, not every one. The repertoire has hundreds of thousands of clones, 65% to 85% of them found once; the top ten carry roughly 6.2%. Sequencing was performed on PBMCs or T cells enriched from blood (not recorded which). This sequence originates from a woman aged 40 to 50 who had recovered from COVID-19.

This CDR3 is CASSLSKRVGSYEQYF. For the CDR3, the DNA is TGTGCCAGCAGTTTATCGAAGCGGGTAGGCTCCTACGAGCAGTACTTC. The chain is built from TRBV27 and TRBJ2-7, with D maybe TRBD2 (6 bases). Germline CDR1 is MNHEY and CDR2 is SMNVEV (reference sequence). This CDR3 has 16 residues. The ends were cut back, 0 bases at V and 0 bases at J, with 12 bases in the middle.